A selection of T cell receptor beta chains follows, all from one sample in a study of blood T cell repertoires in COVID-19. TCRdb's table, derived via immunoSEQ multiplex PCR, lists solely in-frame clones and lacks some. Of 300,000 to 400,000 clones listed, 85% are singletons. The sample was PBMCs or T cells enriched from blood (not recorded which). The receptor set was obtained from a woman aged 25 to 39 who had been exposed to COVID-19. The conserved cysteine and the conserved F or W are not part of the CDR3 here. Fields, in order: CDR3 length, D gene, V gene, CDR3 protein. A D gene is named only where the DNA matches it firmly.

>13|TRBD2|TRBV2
ASSSGLAVAYEQY
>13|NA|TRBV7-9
ASSFGAGGLDEQY
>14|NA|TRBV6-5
ASSYSIAGAGNTIY
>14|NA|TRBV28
ASSLPGYSSYNEQF
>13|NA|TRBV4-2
ASSQDQGSGETQY
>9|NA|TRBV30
AWSAGVEAF
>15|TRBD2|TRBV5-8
ASSLSGTSGSFGEQF
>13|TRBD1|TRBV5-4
ASSMGTGGKHGYT
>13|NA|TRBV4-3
ASSQEEWQGIEAF
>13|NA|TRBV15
ATSRGIGDNQPQH
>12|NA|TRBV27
ASSLSSSTDTQY
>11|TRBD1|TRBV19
ASSIVQGNGYT
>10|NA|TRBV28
ASSQDSYGYT
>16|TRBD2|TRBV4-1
ASSHDWTSGRGGHEQF
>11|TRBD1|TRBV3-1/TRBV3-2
ASSHPTGGEAF
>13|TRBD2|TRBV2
ARLKGLAGGPPEF
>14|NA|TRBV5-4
ASSHDRDSSTDTQY
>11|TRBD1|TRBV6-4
ASSDSTGGGYT
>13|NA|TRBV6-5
ASSMGGSFNTEAF
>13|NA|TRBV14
ASSPRRGSNTEAF
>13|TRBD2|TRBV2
ASSARAGEILEQY
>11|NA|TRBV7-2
ASSSRGGPEAF
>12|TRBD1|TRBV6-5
ASRQTGGGDTQY
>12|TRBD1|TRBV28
ASRSTGFSFGYT
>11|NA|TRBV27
ASRVRRDQPQH
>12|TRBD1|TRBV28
ASSIKDRGETQY
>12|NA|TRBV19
ASSPTRDNWGQF
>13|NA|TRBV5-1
ASSLSGVWDTEAF
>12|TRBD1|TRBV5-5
ASSQGTGPYEQY
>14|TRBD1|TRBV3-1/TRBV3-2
ASRLTGGANTGELF
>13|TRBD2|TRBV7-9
ASSSGGGAEKTQY
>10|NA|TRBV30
AWTDYLREQY
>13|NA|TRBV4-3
ASSPSGTHSYGYT
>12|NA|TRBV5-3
ARSFRGYNQPQH
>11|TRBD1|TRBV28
ASISGQGYGYT
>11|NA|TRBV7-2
ASSLPSADTQY
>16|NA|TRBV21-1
ASSKARDRGPSNQPQH
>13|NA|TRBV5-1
ASSGAGDLSDTQY
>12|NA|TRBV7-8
ASSLVQNLYGYT
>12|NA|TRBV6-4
ASSVDQGRDTQY
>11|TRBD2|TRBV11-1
ASQPGLAYEQY
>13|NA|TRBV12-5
ASGLRTASTDTQY
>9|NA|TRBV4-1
ASSRANEQF
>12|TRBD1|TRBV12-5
ASGEQGVRNEQY
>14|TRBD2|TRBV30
AWSARAGAGANVLT
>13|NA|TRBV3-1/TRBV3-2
ASSQGAGELYEQY
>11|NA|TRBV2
ASSEDSSYEQY
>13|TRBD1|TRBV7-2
ASSWDSDVNTEAF
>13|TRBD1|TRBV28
ASSGTGGGLGGYT
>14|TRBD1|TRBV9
ASSSRRQGANSPLH
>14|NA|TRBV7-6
ASSSLTLDRTDTQY
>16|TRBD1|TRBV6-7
ASSQQIQGARRQETQY
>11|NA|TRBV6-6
ASGLGRTYEQY
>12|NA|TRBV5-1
ASSREGGREKLF